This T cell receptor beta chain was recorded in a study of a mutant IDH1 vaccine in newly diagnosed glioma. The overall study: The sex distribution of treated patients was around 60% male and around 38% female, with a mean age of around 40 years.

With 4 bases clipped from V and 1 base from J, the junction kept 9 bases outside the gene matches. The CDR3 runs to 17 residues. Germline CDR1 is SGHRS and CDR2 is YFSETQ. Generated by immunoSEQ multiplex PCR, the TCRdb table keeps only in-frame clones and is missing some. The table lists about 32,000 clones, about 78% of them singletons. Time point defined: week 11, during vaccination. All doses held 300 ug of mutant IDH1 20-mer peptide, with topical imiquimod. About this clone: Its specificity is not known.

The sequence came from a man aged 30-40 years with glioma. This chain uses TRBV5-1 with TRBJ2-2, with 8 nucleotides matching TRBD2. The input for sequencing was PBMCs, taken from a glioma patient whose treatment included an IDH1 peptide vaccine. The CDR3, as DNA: TGCGCCAGCAGCCCCCAGCCGGGAGGGGGGAACACCGGGGAGCTGTTTTTT. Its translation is CASSPQPGGGNTGELFF.